This is a list of T cell receptor beta chains from one sample in a study of memory CD4+ T cells and cytomegalovirus serostatus. The repertoire was sequenced with immunoSEQ multiplex PCR; TCRdb's copy has only in-frame clones and lacks some. The repertoire holds roughly 86,000 clones, with 75% to 85% as singletons. Specimen: memory CD4+ T cells from blood. These receptors were taken from an adult in good health and CMV-seropositive. Both conserved end residues are part of each CDR3. A D gene is named only where the DNA matches it firmly. Rows may omit the clone size; those that give it use once, few, many or a size class.

cdr3_aa: CASSSEGGRALGEQFF; cdr3_nt: TGCGCCAGCAGCTCCGAGGGTGGGAGGGCCCTGGGTGAGCAGTTCTTC; clone_size: -; v_call: TRBV5-1; j_call: TRBJ2-1; d_call: TRBD2
cdr3_aa: CASGWREGRYEQYF; cdr3_nt: TGTGCCAGCGGTTGGCGGGAGGGCCGCTACGAGCAGTACTTC; clone_size: -; v_call: TRBV7-2; j_call: TRBJ2-7; d_call: TRBD2
cdr3_aa: CASSLDMTDTQYF; cdr3_nt: TGTGCCAGCAGCTTAGATATGACAGATACGCAGTATTTT; clone_size: few; v_call: TRBV11-2; j_call: TRBJ2-3; d_call: -
cdr3_aa: CASSTNRDRKDTGELFF; cdr3_nt: TGTGCCAGCAGCACCAATCGGGACAGGAAAGACACCGGGGAGCTGTTTTTT; clone_size: -; v_call: TRBV9; j_call: TRBJ2-2; d_call: TRBD1
cdr3_aa: CSARTYQETQYF; cdr3_nt: TGCAGCGCACGGACCTACCAAGAGACCCAGTACTTC; clone_size: -; v_call: TRBV29-1; j_call: TRBJ2-5; d_call: -
cdr3_aa: CAISDNGGSTDEQFF; cdr3_nt: TGTGCCATCAGTGATAATGGCGGGAGTACCGATGAGCAGTTCTTC; clone_size: once; v_call: TRBV10-3; j_call: TRBJ2-1; d_call: TRBD2
cdr3_aa: CASSIAAGATDTQYF; cdr3_nt: TGTGCCAGTAGTATAGCAGCGGGAGCCACAGATACGCAGTATTTT; clone_size: -; v_call: TRBV19; j_call: TRBJ2-3; d_call: TRBD2
cdr3_aa: CASSEAGNRDTQYF; cdr3_nt: TGTGCCAGCAGTGAAGCTGGGAACAGGGATACGCAGTATTTT; clone_size: -; v_call: TRBV25-1; j_call: TRBJ2-3; d_call: -
cdr3_aa: CASGGTAYGYTF; cdr3_nt: TGTGCCAGCGGCGGGACGGCCTATGGCTACACCTTC; clone_size: -; v_call: TRBV2; j_call: TRBJ1-2; d_call: -
cdr3_aa: CASSLGNQETQYF; cdr3_nt: TGCGCCAGCAGCCTGGGGAACCAAGAGACCCAGTACTTC; clone_size: -; v_call: TRBV5-1; j_call: TRBJ2-5; d_call: -
cdr3_aa: CASSLLGEWNEKLFF; cdr3_nt: TGTGCCAGCAGCTTGCTTGGGGAATGGAATGAAAAACTGTTTTTT; clone_size: once; v_call: TRBV5-6; j_call: TRBJ1-4; d_call: -
cdr3_aa: CASSSDDRRNQPQHF; cdr3_nt: TGTGCCAGCAGTTCCGATGATCGGAGAAATCAGCCCCAGCATTTT; clone_size: few; v_call: TRBV6-6; j_call: TRBJ1-5; d_call: -
cdr3_aa: CASSLSMASTDTQYF; cdr3_nt: TGTGCTAGCAGCTTAAGTATGGCGAGCACAGATACGCAGTATTTT; clone_size: few; v_call: TRBV7-7; j_call: TRBJ2-3; d_call: -
cdr3_aa: CASSSVNSPLHF; cdr3_nt: TGTGCCAGCAGTTCGGTAAATTCACCCCTCCACTTT; clone_size: -; v_call: TRBV28; j_call: TRBJ1-6; d_call: -
cdr3_aa: CASSPQILQGARGYGYTF; cdr3_nt: TGTGCCAGCTCACCACAGATCCTACAGGGGGCCCGGGGCTATGGCTACACCTTC; clone_size: -; v_call: TRBV18; j_call: TRBJ1-2; d_call: TRBD1
cdr3_aa: CASSSMTGAYEQYF; cdr3_nt: TGTGCCAGCAGTTCGATGACAGGGGCCTACGAGCAGTACTTC; clone_size: -; v_call: TRBV28; j_call: TRBJ2-7; d_call: TRBD1
cdr3_aa: CASSLGGQGGTEAFF; cdr3_nt: TGTGCCAGCAGCCTAGGAGGACAGGGCGGCACTGAAGCTTTCTTT; clone_size: few; v_call: TRBV6-5; j_call: TRBJ1-1; d_call: TRBD1
cdr3_aa: CASSEAFSGRAWSTDTQYF; cdr3_nt: TGTGCCAGCAGTGAAGCGTTTAGCGGGAGGGCCTGGAGCACAGATACGCAGTATTTT; clone_size: -; v_call: TRBV6-1; j_call: TRBJ2-3; d_call: TRBD2
cdr3_aa: CASREQDYGYTF; cdr3_nt: TGTGCCAGCAGGGAACAGGACTATGGCTACACCTTC; clone_size: -; v_call: TRBV7-9; j_call: TRBJ1-2; d_call: -
cdr3_aa: CASSVGKIPSYEQYF; cdr3_nt: TGTGCCAGCAGCGTAGGCAAAATTCCTTCCTACGAGCAGTACTTC; clone_size: -; v_call: TRBV9; j_call: TRBJ2-7; d_call: -
cdr3_aa: CASSLTPEETQYF; cdr3_nt: TGCGCCAGCAGCCTGACCCCTGAGGAGACCCAGTACTTC; clone_size: -; v_call: TRBV5-1; j_call: TRBJ2-5; d_call: -
cdr3_aa: CASSIKSNTEAFF; cdr3_nt: TGTGCCAGTAGTATAAAATCGAACACTGAAGCTTTCTTT; clone_size: -; v_call: TRBV19; j_call: TRBJ1-1; d_call: -
cdr3_aa: CASSSSELVYEQYF; cdr3_nt: TGTGCCAGCAGTTCTAGTGAGTTAGTTTACGAGCAGTACTTC; clone_size: -; v_call: TRBV6-6; j_call: TRBJ2-7; d_call: -
cdr3_aa: CAIIMREPDTQYF; cdr3_nt: TGTGCCATCATCATGAGGGAGCCAGATACGCAGTATTTT; clone_size: -; v_call: TRBV10-3; j_call: TRBJ2-3; d_call: -
cdr3_aa: CASSLGGSYNEQFF; cdr3_nt: TGTGCCAGCAGCCTGGGGGGCTCCTACAATGAGCAGTTCTTC; clone_size: -; v_call: TRBV7-9; j_call: TRBJ2-1; d_call: -
cdr3_aa: CASSWGGGTEAFF; cdr3_nt: TGTGCCAGCAGCTGGGGGGGAGGTACTGAAGCTTTCTTT; clone_size: few; v_call: TRBV7-9; j_call: TRBJ1-1; d_call: -
cdr3_aa: CASSEYYRGPNTEAFF; cdr3_nt: TGTGCCAGCAGTGAATACTATCGTGGGCCGAACACTGAAGCTTTCTTT; clone_size: -; v_call: TRBV6-4; j_call: TRBJ1-1; d_call: -
cdr3_aa: CASSLTGTQNYGYTF; cdr3_nt: TGTGCCAGCAGCTTGACCGGGACACAGAACTATGGCTACACCTTC; clone_size: -; v_call: TRBV7-3; j_call: TRBJ1-2; d_call: -
cdr3_aa: CASSLQGTDQPQHF; cdr3_nt: TGTGCCAGCAGCTTGCAAGGGACAGATCAGCCCCAGCATTTT; clone_size: -; v_call: TRBV5-4; j_call: TRBJ1-5; d_call: TRBD1
cdr3_aa: CASSSIHRGKQYF; cdr3_nt: TGTGCCAGCAGTTCCATCCACAGGGGTAAGCAGTACTTC; clone_size: -; v_call: TRBV6-5; j_call: TRBJ2-7; d_call: TRBD1
cdr3_aa: CASSLASETQYF; cdr3_nt: TGCGCCAGCAGCTTGGCGTCAGAGACCCAGTACTTC; clone_size: -; v_call: TRBV5-1; j_call: TRBJ2-5; d_call: -
cdr3_aa: CASSQELDSPEYF; cdr3_nt: TGCGCCAGCAGCCAAGAGTTAGACAGCCCAGAGTACTTC; clone_size: -; v_call: TRBV4-1; j_call: TRBJ2-4; d_call: -
cdr3_aa: CASSFDSPIPEAFF; cdr3_nt: TGTGCCAGCAGCTTCGACAGTCCAATCCCTGAAGCTTTCTTT; clone_size: -; v_call: TRBV7-9; j_call: TRBJ1-1; d_call: -
cdr3_aa: CAWAGLAWETQYF; cdr3_nt: TGTGCCTGGGCCGGACTAGCTTGGGAGACCCAGTACTTC; clone_size: -; v_call: TRBV30; j_call: TRBJ2-5; d_call: TRBD2
cdr3_aa: CASSARTASTDTQYF; cdr3_nt: TGTGCCAGCTCAGCGCGGACGGCTAGCACAGATACGCAGTATTTT; clone_size: -; v_call: TRBV18; j_call: TRBJ2-3; d_call: -
cdr3_aa: CASSQDRGSANTGELFF; cdr3_nt: TGTGCCAGCAGCCAAGATCGGGGCAGTGCGAACACCGGGGAGCTGTTTTTT; clone_size: -; v_call: TRBV4-2; j_call: TRBJ2-2; d_call: -
cdr3_aa: CASSLTLTDTQYF; cdr3_nt: TGTGCCAGCAGCTTGACTCTCACAGATACGCAGTATTTT; clone_size: -; v_call: TRBV11-3; j_call: TRBJ2-3; d_call: -
cdr3_aa: CASSYVATEMNTEAFF; cdr3_nt: TGTGCCAGCAGTTACGTCGCCACGGAGATGAACACTGAAGCTTTCTTT; clone_size: -; v_call: TRBV6-5; j_call: TRBJ1-1; d_call: -
cdr3_aa: CASSLGRDRGGNQPQHF; cdr3_nt: TGTGCCAGCAGCTTGGGTCGGGACAGAGGGGGCAATCAGCCCCAGCATTTT; clone_size: -; v_call: TRBV5-5; j_call: TRBJ1-5; d_call: TRBD1
cdr3_aa: CASRLQETNTEAFF; cdr3_nt: TGTGCCAGCAGATTACAAGAAACAAACACTGAAGCTTTCTTT; clone_size: -; v_call: TRBV2; j_call: TRBJ1-1; d_call: -
cdr3_aa: CASNAGGNKGTQYF; cdr3_nt: TGTGCCAGCAATGCAGGGGGCAATAAAGGGACGCAGTATTTT; clone_size: -; v_call: TRBV9; j_call: TRBJ2-3; d_call: TRBD1
cdr3_aa: CASSSRTGETGELFF; cdr3_nt: TGCGCCAGCAGCTCCCGGACAGGAGAAACCGGGGAGCTGTTTTTT; clone_size: once; v_call: TRBV5-1; j_call: TRBJ2-2; d_call: TRBD1
cdr3_aa: CASSPGTWGNTIYF; cdr3_nt: TGTGCCAGCAGCCCAGGGACCTGGGGAAACACCATATATTTT; clone_size: -; v_call: TRBV7-9; j_call: TRBJ1-3; d_call: -
cdr3_aa: CASSFRGGGKYEQYF; cdr3_nt: TGTGCCAGCAGTTTTCGGGGCGGCGGGAAGTACGAGCAGTACTTC; clone_size: -; v_call: TRBV28; j_call: TRBJ2-7; d_call: -
cdr3_aa: CASSFDRGPTGELFF; cdr3_nt: TGTGCCAGCAGCTTTGACCGGGGACCCACCGGGGAGCTGTTTTTT; clone_size: -; v_call: TRBV5-6; j_call: TRBJ2-2; d_call: -
cdr3_aa: CATRDGVVGGYTF; cdr3_nt: TGTGCCACAAGGGACGGGGTGGTAGGGGGCTACACCTTC; clone_size: -; v_call: TRBV10-3; j_call: TRBJ1-2; d_call: -
cdr3_aa: CASSAEGFGTEAFF; cdr3_nt: TGTGCCAGCAGTGCAGAGGGGTTCGGGACTGAAGCTTTCTTT; clone_size: -; v_call: TRBV2; j_call: TRBJ1-1; d_call: -
cdr3_aa: CATSRDPTSGNEQFF; cdr3_nt: TGTGCCACCAGCAGAGATCCGACTAGCGGAAATGAGCAGTTCTTC; clone_size: -; v_call: TRBV15; j_call: TRBJ2-1; d_call: TRBD2
cdr3_aa: CASTSRQLNTGELFF; cdr3_nt: TGTGCCAGTACGTCGAGACAGCTCAACACCGGGGAGCTGTTTTTT; clone_size: -; v_call: TRBV19; j_call: TRBJ2-2; d_call: -
cdr3_aa: CASSPTTNQPQHF; cdr3_nt: TGTGCCAGCAGCCCAACCACAAATCAGCCCCAGCATTTT; clone_size: -; v_call: TRBV2; j_call: TRBJ1-5; d_call: -